This entry lists 11 T cell receptor beta chains sequenced from one sample in a study of T cell clones after liver transplantation. Sequencing used immunoSEQ multiplex PCR; TCRdb keeps in-frame clones, though not all of them. Counted here are roughly 80,000 clones, approximately 87% occurring once; the ten biggest clones make up less than 3%. Source: CD4+ T cells from blood, taken at the 22-month timepoint. Receptor source: a human patient who received a liver transplant. Among the T cells, some may be from the graft donor.

The chain uses TRBV5-8 and TRBJ1-1; D gene unclear. The CDR3 has 15 residues. Germline CDR1 reads SGHTS; CDR2 reads YDEGEE. Between the trimmed V and J ends, which lost 2 bases and 3 bases, there was a span of 14 bases. The chain's CDR3 is CASSFGRAIYTEAFF. In DNA, the CDR3 is TGTGCCAGCAGCTTTGGCCGGGCGATTTACACTGAAGCTTTCTTT.

The rearrangement uses TRBV4-1 and TRBJ2-1, with D tentatively TRBD2 (7 bases). Germline lookup yields CDR1 MGHRA and CDR2 YSYEKL. The CDR3 length is 17 residues. Between the trimmed V and J ends, which lost 6 bases and 4 bases, there was a span of 22 bases. The CDR3 sequence: CASSGGGLTATYNEQFF. For the CDR3, the DNA is TGCGCCAGCAGTGGCGGGGGCCTCACCGCGACATACAATGAGCAGTTCTTC.

This rearrangement joins TRBV9 to TRBJ1-1; TRBD1 is a possible D gene (5 bases). Germline values: CDR1 SGDLS, CDR2 YYNGEE. Trimming left V 3 bases short and J 5 bases short, with 11 bases between. The CDR3 contains 13 residues. The CDR3 spells CASSARYRTEAFF. In nucleotides, the CDR3 is TGTGCCAGCAGCGCCCGGTACAGGACTGAAGCTTTCTTT.

The V gene is TRBV12-2, the J gene TRBJ2-7. TRBV12-2 is a documented pseudogene. CDR3 size: 15 residues. The CDR3 sequence is CASRLAMGIGYEQYF. The CDR3 nucleotides are TGTGCAAGTCGCTTAGCGATGGGGATTGGGTACGAGCAGTACTTC.

This chain links TRBV7-3 with TRBJ1-1, with 8 bases identical to TRBD1. The V and J ends lost 5 bases and 0 bases, in that order; junction bases with no gene match: 5. The CDR3 extends over 15 amino acids. Germline assignment: CDR1 SGHTA and CDR2 FQGTGA. CDR3 sequence: CASSATGGMNTEAFF. For the CDR3, the DNA is TGTGCCAGCAGCGCTACAGGGGGGATGAACACTGAAGCTTTCTTT.

The CDR3 loop reads CSVVPGLAAYEQYF. The CDR3, as DNA: TGCAGCGTAGTACCGGGACTAGCGGCCTACGAGCAGTACTTC. The chain has TRBV29-1 and TRBJ2-7, with 11 nucleotides matching TRBD2. Germline values: CDR1 SQVTM, CDR2 ANQGSEA. This CDR3 region has 14 residues. Germline trimming cut 6 bases from V and 2 bases from J; bases unmatched to any gene: 6.

In its sample, this clone was seen once. The chain couples TRBV10-3 to TRBJ2-1; D assignment may be TRBD1 or TRBD2 (7 bases each). Per the germline V gene, CDR1 is ENHRY and CDR2 is SYGVKD. The CDR3 length is 14 residues. Trimming took 6 bases from V and 0 from J, leaving 9 bases between them. The CDR3 loop is CAISRGGSYNEQFF. The CDR3 DNA reads TGTGCCATCAGCAGGGGGGGCTCCTACAATGAGCAGTTCTTC.

This sequence joins TRBV15 and TRBJ2-1; TRBD2 agrees at 7 bases. CDR1 is LNHNV, CDR2 YYDKDF, per germline (reference sequence). Trimming cost V 8 bases and J 4 bases; bases outside gene matches: 5. CDR3 length: 13 amino acids. The CDR3 loop is CATSSGEYNEQFF. CDR3 bases: TGTGCCACCTCCAGCGGGGAATACAATGAGCAGTTCTTC.

For this clone: Its ends do not fully match the called genes, so a read error is possible. CDR3 sequence: CASRDRTSEKLFF. CDR3 coding DNA: TGTGCCAGCCGAGACAGGACTAGTGAAAAACTGTTTTTT. The chain uses TRBV28 and TRBJ1-4; D possibly corresponds to TRBD1 (6 bases). CDR1 is MDHEN and CDR2 is SYDVKM in the germline V gene. The CDR3 is 13 amino acids.

V is TRBV7-3 and J is TRBJ2-3; D remains ambiguous. Germline loops: CDR1 SGHTA, CDR2 FQGTGA. This CDR3 contains 13 residues. V dropped 1 base and J dropped 6 bases, with 8 bases sitting between them. CDR3: CASSLIVPDTQYF. In DNA form, the CDR3 reads TGTGCCAGCAGCTTAATAGTCCCGGATACGCAGTATTTT.

The chain employs TRBV4-3 and TRBJ2-3; D may be TRBD2 (5 bases). The germline gives CDR1 LGHNA, CDR2 YSLEER. The CDR3 has 17 residues. The V end lost 1 base, the J end lost 0 bases, and 14 bases lay between the germline ends. CDR3 sequence reads: CASSQGTSDVSTDTQYF. The DNA of the CDR3 is TGCGCCAGCAGCCAAGGGACTTCGGACGTAAGCACAGATACGCAGTATTTT.